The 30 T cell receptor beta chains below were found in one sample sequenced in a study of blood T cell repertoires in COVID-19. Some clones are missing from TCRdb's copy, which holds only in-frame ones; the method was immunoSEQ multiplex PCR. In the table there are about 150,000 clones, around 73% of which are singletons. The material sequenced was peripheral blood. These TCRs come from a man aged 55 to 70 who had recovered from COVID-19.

The CDR3 region has the DNA TGTGCCAGCAGCACTGGGCAGGGGGCTGGAAACACCATATATTTT. This codes for CASSTGQGAGNTIYF. The rearrangement links TRBV9 to TRBJ1-3, with 7 positions matching TRBD1. V was clipped by 4 bases and J by 2 bases; unmatched bases: 6. Germline V gives CDR1 SGDLS, CDR2 YYNGEE. There are 15 residues in the CDR3.

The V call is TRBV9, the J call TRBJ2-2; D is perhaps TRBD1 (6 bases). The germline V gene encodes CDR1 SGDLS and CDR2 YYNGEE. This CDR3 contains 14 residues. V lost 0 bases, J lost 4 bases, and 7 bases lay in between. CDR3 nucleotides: TGTGCCAGCAGCGTAGGAGGGGGCACCGGGGAGCTGTTTTTT. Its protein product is CASSVGGGTGELFF.

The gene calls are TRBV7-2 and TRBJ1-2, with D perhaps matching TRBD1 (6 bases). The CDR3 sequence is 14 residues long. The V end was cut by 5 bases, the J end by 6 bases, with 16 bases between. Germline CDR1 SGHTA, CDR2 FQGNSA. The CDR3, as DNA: TGTGCCAGCAGCCAAGCAACAGGGTGGAATGGCTACACCTTC. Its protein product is CASSQATGWNGYTF.

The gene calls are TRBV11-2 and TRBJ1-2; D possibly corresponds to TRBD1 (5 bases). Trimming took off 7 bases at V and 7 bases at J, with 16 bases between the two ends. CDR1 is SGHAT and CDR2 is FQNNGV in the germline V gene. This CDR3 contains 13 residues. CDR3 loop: CASTADRAGGYTF. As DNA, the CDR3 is TGTGCCAGCACCGCCGACAGAGCCGGTGGCTACACCTTC. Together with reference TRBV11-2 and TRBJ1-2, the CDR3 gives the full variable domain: EAGVAQSPRYKIIEKRQSVAFWCNPISGHATLYWYQQILGQGPKLLIQFQNNGVVDDSQLPKDRFSAERLKGVDSTLKIQPAKLEDSAVYLCASTADRAGGYTFGSGTRLTVV.

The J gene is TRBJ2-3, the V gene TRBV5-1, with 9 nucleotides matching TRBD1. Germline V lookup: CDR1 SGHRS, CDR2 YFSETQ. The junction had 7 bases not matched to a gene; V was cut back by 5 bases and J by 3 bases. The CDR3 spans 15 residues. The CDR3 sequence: CASSPTGGATDTQYF. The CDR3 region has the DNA TGCGCCAGCAGTCCAACAGGGGGCGCGACAGATACGCAGTATTTT.

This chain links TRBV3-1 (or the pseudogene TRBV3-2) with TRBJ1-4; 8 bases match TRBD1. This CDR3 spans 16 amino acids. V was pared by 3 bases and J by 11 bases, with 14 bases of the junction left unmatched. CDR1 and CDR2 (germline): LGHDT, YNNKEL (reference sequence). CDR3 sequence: CASSHLRTGRSSKLFF. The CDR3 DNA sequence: TGTGCCAGCAGCCATCTCCGGACAGGGAGAAGTTCGAAACTGTTTTTT.

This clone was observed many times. The CDR3 here is CASSLPGEGYTF. The CDR3 nucleotides read TGTGCCAGCAGCTTACCAGGGGAAGGCTACACCTTC. This chain links TRBV7-2 with TRBJ1-2, with a tentative D call TRBD1 (6 bases). This CDR3 contains 12 residues. Per the germline V gene, CDR1 is SGHTA and CDR2 is FQGNSA. Trimming took 2 bases from V and 8 from J, leaving 9 bases between them.

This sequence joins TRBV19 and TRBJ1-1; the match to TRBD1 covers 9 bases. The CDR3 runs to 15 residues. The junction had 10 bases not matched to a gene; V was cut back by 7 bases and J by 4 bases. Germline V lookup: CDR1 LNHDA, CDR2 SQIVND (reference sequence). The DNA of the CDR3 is TGTGCCAGTACCCCCAACCGGGACAGGGCCACTGAAGCTTTCTTT. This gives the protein CASTPNRDRATEAFF.

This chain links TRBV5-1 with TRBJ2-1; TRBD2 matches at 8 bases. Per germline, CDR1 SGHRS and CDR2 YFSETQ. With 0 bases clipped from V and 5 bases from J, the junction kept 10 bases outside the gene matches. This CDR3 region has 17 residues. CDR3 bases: TGCGCCAGCAGCTTGGCCCCCGCGGGAGGCCTCAACAATGAGCAGTTCTTC. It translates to CASSLAPAGGLNNEQFF.

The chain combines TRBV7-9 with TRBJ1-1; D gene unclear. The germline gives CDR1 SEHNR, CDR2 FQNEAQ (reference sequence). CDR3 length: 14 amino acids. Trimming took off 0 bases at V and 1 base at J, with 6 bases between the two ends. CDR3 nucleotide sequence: TGTGCCAGCAGCTTAGCGCACAGGAACACTGAAGCTTTCTTT. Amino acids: CASSLAHRNTEAFF.

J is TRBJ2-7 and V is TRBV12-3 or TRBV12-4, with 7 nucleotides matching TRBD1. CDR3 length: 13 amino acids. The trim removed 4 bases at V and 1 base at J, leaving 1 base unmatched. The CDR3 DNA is TGTGCCAGCAGTTCGGGACAGTCCTACGAGCAGTACTTC. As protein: CASSSGQSYEQYF.

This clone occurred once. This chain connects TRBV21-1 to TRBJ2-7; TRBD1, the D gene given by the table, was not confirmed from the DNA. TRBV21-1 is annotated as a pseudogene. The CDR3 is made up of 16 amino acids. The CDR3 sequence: CASRQVGQLLFYEQYF. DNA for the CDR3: TGTGCCAGCAGACAAGTCGGACAATTGCTCTTCTACGAGCAGTACTTC.

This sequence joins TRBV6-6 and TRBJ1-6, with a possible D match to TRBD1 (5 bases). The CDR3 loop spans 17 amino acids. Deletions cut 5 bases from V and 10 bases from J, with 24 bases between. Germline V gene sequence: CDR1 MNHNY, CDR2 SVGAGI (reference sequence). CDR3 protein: CASSPSDTTGPGSPLHF. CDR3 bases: TGTGCCAGCAGTCCTTCGGACACTACGGGTCCGGGCTCACCCCTCCACTTT.

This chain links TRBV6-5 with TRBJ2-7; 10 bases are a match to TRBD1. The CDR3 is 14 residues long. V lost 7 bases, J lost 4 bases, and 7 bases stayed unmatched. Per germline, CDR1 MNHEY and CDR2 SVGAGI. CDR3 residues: CASNPGTGDYEQYF. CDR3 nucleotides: TGTGCCAGCAATCCCGGGACAGGGGATTACGAGCAGTACTTC.

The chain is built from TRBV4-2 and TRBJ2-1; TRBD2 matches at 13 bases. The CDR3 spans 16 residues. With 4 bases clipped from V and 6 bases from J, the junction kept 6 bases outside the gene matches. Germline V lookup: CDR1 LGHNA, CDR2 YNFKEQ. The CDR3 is CASSRDGTSGTNEQFF. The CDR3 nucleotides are TGTGCCAGCAGCCGAGACGGGACTAGCGGGACCAATGAGCAGTTCTTC.

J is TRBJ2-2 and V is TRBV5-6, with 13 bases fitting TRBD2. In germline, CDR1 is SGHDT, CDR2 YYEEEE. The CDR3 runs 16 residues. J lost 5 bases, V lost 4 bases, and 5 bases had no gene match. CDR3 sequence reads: CASSRTSGSDTGELFF. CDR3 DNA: TGTGCCAGCAGCCGGACTAGCGGGAGTGATACCGGGGAGCTGTTTTTT.

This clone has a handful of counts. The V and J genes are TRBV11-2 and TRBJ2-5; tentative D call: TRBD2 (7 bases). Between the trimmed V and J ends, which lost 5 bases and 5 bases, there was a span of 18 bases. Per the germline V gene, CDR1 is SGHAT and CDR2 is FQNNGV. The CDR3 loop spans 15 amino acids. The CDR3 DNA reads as TGTGCCAGCAGCGTCCCACTCGGGGGGCCCGAGACCCAGTACTTC. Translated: CASSVPLGGPETQYF.

The CDR3 DNA sequence: TGTGCCAGCAGCCTCGGGACAGCCTACACCGGGGAGCTGTTTTTT. Amino acids: CASSLGTAYTGELFF. The genes are TRBV11-2 and TRBJ2-2, with 7 positions matching TRBD1. Germline V gene sequence: CDR1 SGHAT, CDR2 FQNNGV. The CDR3 extends over 15 amino acids. J was trimmed by 3 bases and V by 5 bases; bases with no gene match: 6.

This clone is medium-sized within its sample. Here the CDR3 DNA reads TGTGCCAGCAGCCAAGCGGGGGGGAGGGATGAAGCTTTCTTT. Translating gives CASSQAGGRDEAFF. The chain employs TRBV4-2 and TRBJ1-1; TRBD1 might be the D (5 bases). V dropped 1 base and J dropped 7 bases, with 13 bases sitting between them. CDR3 length: 14 residues. CDR1 is LGHNA and CDR2 is YNFKEQ in the germline V gene.

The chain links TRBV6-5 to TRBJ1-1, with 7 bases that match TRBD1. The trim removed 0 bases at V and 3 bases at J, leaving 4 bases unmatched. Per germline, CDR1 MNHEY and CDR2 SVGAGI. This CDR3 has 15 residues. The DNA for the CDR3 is TGTGCCAGCAGTTACTCGAGCAGGGGGGACACTGAAGCTTTCTTT. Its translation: CASSYSSRGDTEAFF.

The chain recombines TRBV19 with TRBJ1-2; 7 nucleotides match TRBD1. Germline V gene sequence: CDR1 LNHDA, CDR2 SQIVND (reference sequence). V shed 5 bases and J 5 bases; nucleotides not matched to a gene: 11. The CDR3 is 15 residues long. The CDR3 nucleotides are TGTGCCAGTAGTGGACAGGAATCTATCGGGTATGGCTACACCTTC. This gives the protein CASSGQESIGYGYTF.

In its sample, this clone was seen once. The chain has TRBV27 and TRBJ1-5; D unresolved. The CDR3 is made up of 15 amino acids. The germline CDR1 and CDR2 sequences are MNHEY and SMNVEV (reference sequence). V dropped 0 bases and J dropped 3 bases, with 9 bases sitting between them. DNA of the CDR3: TGTGCCAGCAGTTTATCCGCAGTTGCCAATCAGCCCCAGCATTTT. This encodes CASSLSAVANQPQHF.

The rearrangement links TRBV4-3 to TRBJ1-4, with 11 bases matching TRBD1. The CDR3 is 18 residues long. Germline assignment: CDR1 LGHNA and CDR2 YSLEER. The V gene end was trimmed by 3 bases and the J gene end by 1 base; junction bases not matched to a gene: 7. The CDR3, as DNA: TGCGCCAGCAGCCAGGGAAGGGACAGGGGGAGAACTAATGAAAAACTGTTTTTT. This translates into CASSQGRDRGRTNEKLFF.

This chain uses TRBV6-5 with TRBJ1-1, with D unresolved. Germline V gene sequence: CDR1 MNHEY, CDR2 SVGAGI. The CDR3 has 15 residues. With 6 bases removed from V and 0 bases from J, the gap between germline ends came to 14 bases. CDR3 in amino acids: CASSLTKRLNTEAFF. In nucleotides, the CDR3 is TGTGCCAGCAGCCTAACGAAGCGTTTGAACACTGAAGCTTTCTTT.

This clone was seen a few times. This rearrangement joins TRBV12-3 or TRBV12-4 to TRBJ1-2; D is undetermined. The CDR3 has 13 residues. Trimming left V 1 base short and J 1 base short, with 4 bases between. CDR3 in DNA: TGTGCCAGCAGTTTAGATCGTAACTATGGCTACACCTTC. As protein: CASSLDRNYGYTF.

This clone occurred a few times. CDR3: CASSPSGTGNTEAFF. CDR3 sequence (DNA): TGCGCCAGCAGTCCCTCCGGGACAGGGAACACTGAAGCTTTCTTT. This chain connects TRBV23-1 to TRBJ1-1; 8 bases line up with TRBD1. TRBV23-1 falls under the ORF class, with uncertain function. This CDR3 comprises 15 residues. V dropped 4 bases and J dropped 1; count of bases not matched to a gene: 5.

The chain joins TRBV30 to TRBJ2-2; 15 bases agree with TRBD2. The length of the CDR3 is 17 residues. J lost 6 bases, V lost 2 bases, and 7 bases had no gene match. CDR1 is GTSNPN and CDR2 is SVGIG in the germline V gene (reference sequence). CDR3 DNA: TGTGCCTGGAGTCCACGAGGACTAGCGGGGGGGTCCGGGGAGCTGTTTTTT. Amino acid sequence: CAWSPRGLAGGSGELFF.

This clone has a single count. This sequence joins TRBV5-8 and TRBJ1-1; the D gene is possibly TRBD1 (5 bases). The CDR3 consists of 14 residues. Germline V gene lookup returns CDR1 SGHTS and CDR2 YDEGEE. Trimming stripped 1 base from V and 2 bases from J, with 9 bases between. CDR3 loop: CASSLPGINTEAFF. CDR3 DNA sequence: TGTGCCAGCAGCTTGCCAGGGATTAACACTGAAGCTTTCTTT.

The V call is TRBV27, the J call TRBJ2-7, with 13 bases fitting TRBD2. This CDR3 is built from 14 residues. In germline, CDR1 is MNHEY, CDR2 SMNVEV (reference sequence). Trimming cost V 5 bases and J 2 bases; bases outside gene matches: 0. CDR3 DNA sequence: TGTGCCAGCAGTGGACTAGCGGGGGCCTACGAGCAGTACTTC. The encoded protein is CASSGLAGAYEQYF.

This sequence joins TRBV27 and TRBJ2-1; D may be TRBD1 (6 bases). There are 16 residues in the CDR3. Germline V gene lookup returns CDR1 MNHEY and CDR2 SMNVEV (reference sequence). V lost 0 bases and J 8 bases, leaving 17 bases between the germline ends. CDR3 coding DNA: TGTGCCAGCAGTTTATCTCTCGGACAGAACGCCGATGAGCAGTTCTTC. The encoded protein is CASSLSLGQNADEQFF.